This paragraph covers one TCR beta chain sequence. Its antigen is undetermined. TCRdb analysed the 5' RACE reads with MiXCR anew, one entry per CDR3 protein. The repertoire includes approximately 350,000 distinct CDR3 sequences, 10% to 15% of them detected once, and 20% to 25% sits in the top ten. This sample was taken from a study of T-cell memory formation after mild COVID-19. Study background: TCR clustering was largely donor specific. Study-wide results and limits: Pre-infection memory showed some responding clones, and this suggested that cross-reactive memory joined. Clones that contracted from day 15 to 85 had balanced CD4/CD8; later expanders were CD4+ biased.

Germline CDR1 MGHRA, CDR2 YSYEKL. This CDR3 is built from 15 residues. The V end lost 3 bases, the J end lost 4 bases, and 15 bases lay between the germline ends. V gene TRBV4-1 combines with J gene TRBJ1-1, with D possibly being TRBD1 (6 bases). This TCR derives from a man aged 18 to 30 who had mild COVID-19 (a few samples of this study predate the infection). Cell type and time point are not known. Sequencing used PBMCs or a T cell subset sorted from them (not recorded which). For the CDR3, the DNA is TGCGCCAGCAGCCAGAAACAGGGTTGGGGCACTGAAGCTTTCTTT. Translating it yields CASSQKQGWGTEAFF.